The T cell receptor beta chain under discussion was sequenced for a study of blood T cell repertoires in COVID-19. Study background: COVID-19 samples collected from the United States, Italy and Spain covered acute and convalescent phases. Sample material is recorded as cDNA or gDNA derived from T cells, B-cell-depleted T cells, or PBMCs.

This clone was counted a few times. Other DNA sequences in this specimen translate into the identical CDR3. Original processing methods: The assay estimated nucleated cells by amplifying reference gene primers. This table comes from immunoSEQ multiplex PCR, and its TCRdb copy is limited to in-frame clones, with some not included. V, J and clone size are those of that table, while D and trimming were read from the DNA. The profile covers fewer than 200,000 clones, with around 87% appearing a single time and just under 0.9% taken by the ten largest. The TCR originated in a woman aged 18-30 years who had recovered from COVID-19. Sequencing was performed on peripheral blood.

The CDR3 DNA reads as TGTGCCAGCAGCTTAACCAGGGAGACCCAGTACTTC. Protein sequence: CASSLTRETQYF. This chain uses TRBV7-9 with TRBJ2-5; D ambiguous. CDR3 length: 12 residues. The germline CDR1 and CDR2 sequences are SEHNR and FQNEAQ (reference sequence). V was shortened by 2 bases and J by 5 bases, with 6 bases between the two germline ends. Together with reference TRBV7-9 and TRBJ2-5, the CDR3 gives the full variable domain: DTGVSQNPRHKITKRGQNVTFRCDPISEHNRLYWYRQTLGQGPEFLTYFQNEAQLEKSRLLSDRFSAERPKGSFSTLEIQRTEQGDSAMYLCASSLTRETQYFGPGTRLLVL.